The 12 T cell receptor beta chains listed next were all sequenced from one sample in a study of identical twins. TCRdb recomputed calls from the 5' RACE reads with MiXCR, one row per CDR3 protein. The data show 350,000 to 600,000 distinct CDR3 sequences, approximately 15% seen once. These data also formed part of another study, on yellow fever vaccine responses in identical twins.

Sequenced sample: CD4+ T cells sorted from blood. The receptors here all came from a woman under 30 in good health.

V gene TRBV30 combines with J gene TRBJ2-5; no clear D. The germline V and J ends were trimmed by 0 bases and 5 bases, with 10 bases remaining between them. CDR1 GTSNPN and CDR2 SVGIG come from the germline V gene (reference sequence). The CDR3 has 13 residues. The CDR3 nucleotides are TGTGCCTGGAGTGTACAGATTCGGGAGACCCAGTACTTC. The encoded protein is CAWSVQIRETQYF. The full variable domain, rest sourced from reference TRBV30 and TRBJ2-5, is SQTIHQWPATLVQPVGSPLSLECTVEGTSNPNLYWYRQAAGRGLQLLFYSVGIGQISSEVPQNLSASRPQDRQFILSSKKLLLSDSGFYLCAWSVQIRETQYFGPGTRLLVL.

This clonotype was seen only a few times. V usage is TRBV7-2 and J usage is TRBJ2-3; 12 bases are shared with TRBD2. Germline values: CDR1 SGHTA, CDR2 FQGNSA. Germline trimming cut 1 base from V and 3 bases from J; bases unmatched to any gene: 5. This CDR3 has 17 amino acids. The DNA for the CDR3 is TGTGCCAGCAGCTTAGGGGTGGGGACTAGCGGGACAGATACGCAGTATTTT. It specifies CASSLGVGTSGTDTQYF.

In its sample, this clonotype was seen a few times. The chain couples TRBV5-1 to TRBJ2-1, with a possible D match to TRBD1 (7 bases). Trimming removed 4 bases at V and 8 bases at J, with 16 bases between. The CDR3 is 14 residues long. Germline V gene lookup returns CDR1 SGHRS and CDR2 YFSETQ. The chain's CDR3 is CASSPVSRGDEQFF. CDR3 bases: TGCGCCAGCAGCCCCGTATCCAGGGGGGATGAGCAGTTCTTC. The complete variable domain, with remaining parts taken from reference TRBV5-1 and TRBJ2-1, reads KAGVTQTPRYLIKTRGQQVTLSCSPISGHRSVSWYQQTPGQGLQFLFEYFSETQRNKGNFPGRFSGRQFSNSRSEMNVSTLELGDSALYLCASSPVSRGDEQFFGPGTRLTVL.

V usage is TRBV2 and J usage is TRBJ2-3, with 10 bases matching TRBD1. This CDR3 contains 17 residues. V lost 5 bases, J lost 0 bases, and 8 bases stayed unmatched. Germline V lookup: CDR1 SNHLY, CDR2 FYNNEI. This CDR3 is CASSPYGTGVSTDTQYF. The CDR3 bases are TGTGCCAGCAGTCCCTATGGGACAGGGGTCAGCACAGATACGCAGTATTTT.

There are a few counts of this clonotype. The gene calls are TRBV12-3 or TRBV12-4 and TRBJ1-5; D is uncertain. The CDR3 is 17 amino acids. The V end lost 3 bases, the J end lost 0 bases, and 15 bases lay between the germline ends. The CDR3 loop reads CASSFLGKRNSNQPQHF. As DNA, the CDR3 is TGTGCCAGCAGTTTTCTCGGGAAACGGAATAGCAATCAGCCCCAGCATTTT.

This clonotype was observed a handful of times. CDR3: CASSLAQASTDTQYF. The CDR3 coding sequence is TGTGCCAGCAGCTTAGCGCAGGCCTCCACAGATACGCAGTATTTT. This chain connects TRBV7-8 to TRBJ2-3; D gene ambiguous. Germline CDR1 and CDR2: SGHVS and FQNEAQ. The CDR3 is 15 amino acids. Trimming pared 0 bases from V and 2 bases from J, leaving 9 bases between.

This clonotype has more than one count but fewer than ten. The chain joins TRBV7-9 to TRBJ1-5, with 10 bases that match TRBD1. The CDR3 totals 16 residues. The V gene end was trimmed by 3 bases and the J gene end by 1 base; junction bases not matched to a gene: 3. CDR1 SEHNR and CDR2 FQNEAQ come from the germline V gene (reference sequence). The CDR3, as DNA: TGTGCCAGCAGCTTGGACAGGGGGGCCAGCAATCAGCCCCAGCATTTT. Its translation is CASSLDRGASNQPQHF.

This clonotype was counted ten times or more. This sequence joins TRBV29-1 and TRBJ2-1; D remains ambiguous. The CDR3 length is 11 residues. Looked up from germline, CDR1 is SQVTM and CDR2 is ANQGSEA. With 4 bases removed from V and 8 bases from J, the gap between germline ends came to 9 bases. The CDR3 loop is CSVARAYEQFF. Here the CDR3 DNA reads TGCAGCGTTGCTCGAGCCTATGAGCAGTTCTTC.

CDR3 in DNA: TGTGCCTGGAGGCGGGGTCGGGACACTGAAGCTTTCTTT. Amino acid sequence: CAWRRGRDTEAFF. The V call is TRBV30, the J call TRBJ1-1; D not resolved. The CDR3 totals 13 residues. Trimming took off 3 bases at V and 3 bases at J, with 11 bases between the two ends. Germline CDR1 is GTSNPN and CDR2 is SVGIG (reference sequence).

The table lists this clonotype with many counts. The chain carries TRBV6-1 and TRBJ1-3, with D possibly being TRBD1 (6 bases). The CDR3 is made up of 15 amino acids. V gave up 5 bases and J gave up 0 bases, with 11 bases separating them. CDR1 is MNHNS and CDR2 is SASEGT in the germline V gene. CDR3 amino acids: CASSRRDTSGNTIYF. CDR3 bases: TGTGCCAGCAGTAGGAGGGACACCTCTGGAAACACCATATATTTT.

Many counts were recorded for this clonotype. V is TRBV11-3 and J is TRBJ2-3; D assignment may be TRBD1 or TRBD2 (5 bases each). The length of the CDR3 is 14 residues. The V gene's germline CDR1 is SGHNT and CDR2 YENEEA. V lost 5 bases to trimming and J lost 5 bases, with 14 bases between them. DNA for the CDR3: TGTGCCAGCAGCCCACGGGGCAGACAAGATACGCAGTATTTT. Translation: CASSPRGRQDTQYF.

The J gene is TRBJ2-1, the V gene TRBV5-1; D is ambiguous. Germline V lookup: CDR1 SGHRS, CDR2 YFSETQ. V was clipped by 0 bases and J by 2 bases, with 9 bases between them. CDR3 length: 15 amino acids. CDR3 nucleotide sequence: TGCGCCAGCAGCTTGGACGGAAGTACCTACAATGAGCAGTTCTTC. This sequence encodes CASSLDGSTYNEQFF.